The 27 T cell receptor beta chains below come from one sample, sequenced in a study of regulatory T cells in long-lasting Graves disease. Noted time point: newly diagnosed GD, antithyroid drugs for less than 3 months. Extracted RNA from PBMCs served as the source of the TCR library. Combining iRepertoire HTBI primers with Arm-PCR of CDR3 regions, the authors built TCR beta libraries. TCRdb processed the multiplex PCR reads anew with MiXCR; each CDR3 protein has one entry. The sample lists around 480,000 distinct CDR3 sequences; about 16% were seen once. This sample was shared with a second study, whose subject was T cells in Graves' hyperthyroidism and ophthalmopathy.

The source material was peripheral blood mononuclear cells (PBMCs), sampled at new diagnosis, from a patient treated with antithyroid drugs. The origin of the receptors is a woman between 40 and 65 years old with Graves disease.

The CDR3 region is CASSLIPDRGCYCYTF. CDR3 coding DNA: TGTGCCAGCAGCTTAATCCCCGACAGGGGTTGTTATTGCTACACCTTC. V usage is TRBV11-3 and J usage is TRBJ1-2; 8 bases match TRBD1. Germline CDR1 and CDR2: SGHNT and YENEEA. J gave up 9 bases and V 2 bases, and 14 bases lay outside the gene matches. The CDR3 spans 16 residues.

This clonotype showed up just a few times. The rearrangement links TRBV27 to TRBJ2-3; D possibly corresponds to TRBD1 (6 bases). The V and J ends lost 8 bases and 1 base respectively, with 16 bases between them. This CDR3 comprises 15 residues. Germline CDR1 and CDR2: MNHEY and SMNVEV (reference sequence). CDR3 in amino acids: CASVTRGEGTDTQYF. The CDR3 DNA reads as TGTGCCAGCGTCACCAGGGGAGAGGGCACAGATACGCAGTATTTT.

DNA for the CDR3: TGTGCCAGCAGCCAAGTGGCGGGGTCTAGCTCCTACGAGCAGTACTTC. This sequence encodes CASSQVAGSSSYEQYF. The chain links TRBV4-2 to TRBJ2-7; D is perhaps TRBD2 (6 bases). Germline-derived CDR1 and CDR2 are LGHNA and YNFKEQ. This CDR3 comprises 16 residues. Deletions cut 1 base from V and 0 bases from J, with 13 bases between.

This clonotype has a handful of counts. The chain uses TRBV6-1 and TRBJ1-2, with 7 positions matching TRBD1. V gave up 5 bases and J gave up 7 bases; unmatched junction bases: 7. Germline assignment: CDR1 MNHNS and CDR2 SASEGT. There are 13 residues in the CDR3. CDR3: CASSPTGMVGYTF. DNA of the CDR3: TGTGCCAGCAGTCCGACAGGGATGGTTGGCTACACCTTC.

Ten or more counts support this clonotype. CDR3 sequence reads: CASSPRPGQYDGGYTF. The CDR3 DNA follows: TGTGCCAGCAGCCCGAGACCGGGGCAGTATGATGGTGGCTACACCTTC. This chain links TRBV7-8 with TRBJ1-2; TRBD1 might be the D (5 bases). The CDR3 runs to 16 residues. V was cut by 5 bases and J by 7 bases, with 23 bases left in between. The germline gives CDR1 SGHVS, CDR2 FQNEAQ. Supplemented by reference TRBV7-8 and TRBJ1-2, the full variable domain reads GAGVSQSPRYKVAKRGQDVALRCDPISGHVSLFWYQQALGQGPEFLTYFQNEAQLDKSGLPSDRFFAERPEGSVSTLKIQRTQQEDSAVYLCASSPRPGQYDGGYTFGSGTRLTVV.

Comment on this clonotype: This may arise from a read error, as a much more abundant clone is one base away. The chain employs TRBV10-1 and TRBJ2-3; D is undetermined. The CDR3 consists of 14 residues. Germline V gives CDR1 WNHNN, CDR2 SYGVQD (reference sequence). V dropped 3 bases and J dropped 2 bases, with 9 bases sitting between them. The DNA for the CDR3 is TGCGCCAGCAGTGAAGCTCGGAACACAGATACGCAGTATTTT. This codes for CASSEARNTDTQYF.

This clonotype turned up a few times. In DNA, the CDR3 is TGTGCCAGCAGTTTTATAAACACCATATATTTT. It is translated as CASSFINTIYF. The chain recombines TRBV28 with TRBJ1-3; D not resolved. This CDR3 has 11 residues. V was shortened by 3 bases and J by 6 bases, with 3 bases between the two germline ends. CDR1 and CDR2 from the germline V gene are MDHEN and SYDVKM.

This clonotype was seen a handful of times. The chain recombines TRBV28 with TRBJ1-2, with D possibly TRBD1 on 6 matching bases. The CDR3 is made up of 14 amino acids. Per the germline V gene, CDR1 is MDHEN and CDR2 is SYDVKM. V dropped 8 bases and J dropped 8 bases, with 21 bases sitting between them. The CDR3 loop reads CASGRGEGYTGYTF. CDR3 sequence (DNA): TGTGCCAGCGGGAGGGGGGAGGGGTATACAGGCTACACCTTC.

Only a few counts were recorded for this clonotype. This chain's CDR3 is CASSPTGLFQAGELFF. The CDR3 nucleotides read TGTGCCAGCAGCCCGACAGGGCTCTTTCAGGCCGGGGAGCTGTTTTTT. The chain couples TRBV7-3 to TRBJ2-2; 7 bases map to TRBD1. CDR3 size: 16 residues. J lost 6 bases, V lost 5 bases, and 12 bases had no gene match. Germline assignment: CDR1 SGHTA and CDR2 FQGTGA.

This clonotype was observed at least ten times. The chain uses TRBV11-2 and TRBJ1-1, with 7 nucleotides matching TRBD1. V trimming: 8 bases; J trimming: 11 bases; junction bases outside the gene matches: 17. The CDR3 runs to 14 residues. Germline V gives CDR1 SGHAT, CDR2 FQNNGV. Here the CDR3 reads CASSIGTAAFRAFF. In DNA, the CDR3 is TGTGCCAGCTCCATAGGGACAGCGGCTTTCCGGGCTTTCTTT.

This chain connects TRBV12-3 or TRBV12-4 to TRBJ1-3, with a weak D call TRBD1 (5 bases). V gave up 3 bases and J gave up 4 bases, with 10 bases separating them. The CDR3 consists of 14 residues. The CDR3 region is CASSFWTNGNTIYF. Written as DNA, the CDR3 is TGTGCCAGCAGTTTTTGGACAAACGGAAACACCATATATTTT.

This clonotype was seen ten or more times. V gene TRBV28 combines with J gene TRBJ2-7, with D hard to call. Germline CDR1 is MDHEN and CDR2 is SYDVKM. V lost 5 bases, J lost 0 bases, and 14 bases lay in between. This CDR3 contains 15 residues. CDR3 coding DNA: TGTGCCAGCAGTCCTCCCGACGGAAGCTCCTACGAGCAGTACTTC. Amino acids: CASSPPDGSSYEQYF.

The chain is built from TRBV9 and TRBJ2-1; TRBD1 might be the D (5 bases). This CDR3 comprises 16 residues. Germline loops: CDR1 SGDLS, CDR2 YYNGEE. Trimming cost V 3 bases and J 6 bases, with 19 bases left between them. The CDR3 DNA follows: TGTGCCAGCAGCGCCCAGGGCTCCCTTAACGCCAATGAGCAGTTCTTC. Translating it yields CASSAQGSLNANEQFF.

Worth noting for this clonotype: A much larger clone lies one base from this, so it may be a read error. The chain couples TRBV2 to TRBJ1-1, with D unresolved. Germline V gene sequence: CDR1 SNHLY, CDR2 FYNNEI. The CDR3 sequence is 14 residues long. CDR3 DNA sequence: TGTGCCAGCAATGAAGGCCCAAGAAACACTGAAGCTTTCTTT. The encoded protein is CASNEGPRNTEAFF.

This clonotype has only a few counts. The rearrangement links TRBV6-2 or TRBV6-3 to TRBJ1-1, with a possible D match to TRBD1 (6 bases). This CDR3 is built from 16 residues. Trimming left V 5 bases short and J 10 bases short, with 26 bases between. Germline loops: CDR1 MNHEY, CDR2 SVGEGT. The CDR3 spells CASSAAHSGQHPPAFF. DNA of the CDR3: TGTGCCAGCAGTGCCGCTCACTCCGGACAGCACCCTCCAGCTTTCTTT.

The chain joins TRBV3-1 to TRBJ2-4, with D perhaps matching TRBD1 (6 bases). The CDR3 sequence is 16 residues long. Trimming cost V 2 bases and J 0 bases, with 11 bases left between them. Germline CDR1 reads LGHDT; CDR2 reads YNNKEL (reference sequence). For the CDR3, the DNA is TGTGCCAGCAGCCAAAGGGGGTTCGGAGCCAAAAACATTCAGTACTTC. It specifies CASSQRGFGAKNIQYF.

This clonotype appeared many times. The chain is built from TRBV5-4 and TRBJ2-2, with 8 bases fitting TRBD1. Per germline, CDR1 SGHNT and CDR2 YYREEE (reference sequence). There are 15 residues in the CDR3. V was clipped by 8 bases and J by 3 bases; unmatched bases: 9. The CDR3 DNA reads TGTGCCAGTAGTCTAACAGGGGGAGACACCGGGGAGCTGTTTTTT. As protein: CASSLTGGDTGELFF.

CDR3 coding DNA: TGTGCCAGCTCACAACATCGATACCAAGAGACCCAGTACTTC. Amino acid sequence: CASSQHRYQETQYF. The chain couples TRBV18 to TRBJ2-5, with D uncertain. The CDR3 runs to 14 residues. Trimming pared 4 bases from V and 0 bases from J, leaving 9 bases between. Germline assignment: CDR1 KGHSH and CDR2 LQKENI.

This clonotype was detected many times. This chain's CDR3 is CASSGTGGHEQYF. The DNA of the CDR3 is TGTGCCAGCAGTGGGACAGGGGGCCACGAGCAGTACTTC. V is TRBV2 and J is TRBJ2-7; the match to TRBD1 covers 11 bases. This CDR3 has 13 residues. Germline lookup yields CDR1 SNHLY and CDR2 FYNNEI. Trimming cost V 4 bases and J 5 bases; bases outside gene matches: 1. Complete variable domain (other parts from reference TRBV2 and TRBJ2-7): EPEVTQTPSHQVTQMGQEVILRCVPISNHLYFYWYRQILGQKVEFLVSFYNNEISEKSEIFDDQFSVERPDGSNFTLKIRSTKLEDSAMYFCASSGTGGHEQYFGPGTRLTVT.

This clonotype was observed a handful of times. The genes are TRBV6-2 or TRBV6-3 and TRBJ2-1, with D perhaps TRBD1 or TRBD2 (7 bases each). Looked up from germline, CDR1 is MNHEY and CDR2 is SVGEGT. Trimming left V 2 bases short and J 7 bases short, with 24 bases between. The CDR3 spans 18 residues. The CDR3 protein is CASSYTRLLAGGGNEQFF. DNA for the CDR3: TGTGCCAGCAGTTACACCCGCTTACTAGCAGGGGGGGGGAATGAGCAGTTCTTC.

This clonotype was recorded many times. CDR3 DNA: TGTGCCAGTGGGGAAGACAGGGGATCCTATGGCTACACCTTC. Translation gives CASGEDRGSYGYTF. The rearrangement links TRBV2 to TRBJ1-2, with 8 bases matching TRBD1. V gave up 9 bases and J gave up 4 bases; unmatched junction bases: 10. Germline V gene lookup returns CDR1 SNHLY and CDR2 FYNNEI. This CDR3 is built from 14 residues.

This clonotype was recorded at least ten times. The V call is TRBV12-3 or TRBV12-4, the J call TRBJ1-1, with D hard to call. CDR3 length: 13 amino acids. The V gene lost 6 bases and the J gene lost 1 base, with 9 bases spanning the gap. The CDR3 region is CASSWTENTEAFF. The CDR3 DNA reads TGTGCCAGCAGCTGGACCGAGAACACTGAAGCTTTCTTT.

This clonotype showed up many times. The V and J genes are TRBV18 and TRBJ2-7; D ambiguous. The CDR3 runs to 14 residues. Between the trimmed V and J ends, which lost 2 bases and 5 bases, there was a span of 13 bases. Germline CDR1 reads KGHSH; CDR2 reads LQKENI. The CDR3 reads CASSPFIRTDEQYF. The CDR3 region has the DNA TGTGCCAGCTCACCATTCATCAGGACGGACGAGCAGTACTTC. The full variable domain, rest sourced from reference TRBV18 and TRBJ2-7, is NAGVMQNPRHLVRRRGQEARLRCSPMKGHSHVYWYRQLPEEGLKFMVYLQKENIIDESGMPKERFSAEFPKEGPSILRIQQVVRGDSAAYFCASSPFIRTDEQYFGPGTRLTVT.

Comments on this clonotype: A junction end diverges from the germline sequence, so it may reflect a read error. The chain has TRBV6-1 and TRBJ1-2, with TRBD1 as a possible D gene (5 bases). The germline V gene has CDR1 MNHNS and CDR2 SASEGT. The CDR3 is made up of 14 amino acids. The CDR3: CASSVDSSLYSYTF. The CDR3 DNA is TGTGCCAGCAGTGTCGACAGCTCACTCTATAGCTACACCTTC.

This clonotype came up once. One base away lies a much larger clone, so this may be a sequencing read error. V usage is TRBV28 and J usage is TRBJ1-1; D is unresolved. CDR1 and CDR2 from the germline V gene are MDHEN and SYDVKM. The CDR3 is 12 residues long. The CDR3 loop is CVSTHGNTEAFF. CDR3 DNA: TGTGTCAGCACCCATGGTAACACTGAAGCTTTCTTT. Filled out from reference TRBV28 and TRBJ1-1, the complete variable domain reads DVKVTQSSRYLVKRTGEKVFLECVQDMDHENMFWYRQDPGLGLRLIYFSYDVKMKEKGDIPEGYSVSREKKERFSLILESASTNQTSMYLCVSTHGNTEAFFGQGTRLTVV.

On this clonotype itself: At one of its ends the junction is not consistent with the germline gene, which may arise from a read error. CDR3 coding DNA: TGTGCCATCGGTGAGTCGAACGGGGTGGCGCAGGGCCAGCATTTT. Its translation: CAIGESNGVAQGQHF. The V and J genes are TRBV10-3 and TRBJ1-5, with D possibly being TRBD1 (5 bases). CDR1 and CDR2 (germline): ENHRY, SYGVKD. This CDR3 contains 15 residues.

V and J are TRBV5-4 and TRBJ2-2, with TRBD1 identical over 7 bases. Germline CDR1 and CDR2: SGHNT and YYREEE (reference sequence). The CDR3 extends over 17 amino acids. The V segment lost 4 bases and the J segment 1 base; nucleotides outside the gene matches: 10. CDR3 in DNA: TGTGCCAGCAGCCCGGTTTCCGGGACAGAGAACACCGGGGAGCTGTTTTTT. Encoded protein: CASSPVSGTENTGELFF.